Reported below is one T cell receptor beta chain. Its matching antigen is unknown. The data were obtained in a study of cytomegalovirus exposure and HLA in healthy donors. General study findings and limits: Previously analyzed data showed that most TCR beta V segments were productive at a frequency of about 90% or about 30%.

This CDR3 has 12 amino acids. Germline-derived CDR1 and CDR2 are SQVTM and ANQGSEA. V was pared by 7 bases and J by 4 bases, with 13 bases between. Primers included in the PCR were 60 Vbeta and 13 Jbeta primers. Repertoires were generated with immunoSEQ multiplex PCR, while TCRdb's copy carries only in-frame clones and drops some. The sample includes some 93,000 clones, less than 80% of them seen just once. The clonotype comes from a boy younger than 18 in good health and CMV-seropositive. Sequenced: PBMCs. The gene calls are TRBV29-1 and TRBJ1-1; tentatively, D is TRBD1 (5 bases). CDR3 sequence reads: CSGRVVGTEAFF. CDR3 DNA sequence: TGCAGCGGCAGGGTTGTCGGCACTGAAGCTTTCTTT. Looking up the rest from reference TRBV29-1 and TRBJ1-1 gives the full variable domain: SAVISQKPSRDICQRGTSLTIQCQVDSQVTMMFWYRQQPGQSLTLIATANQGSEATYESGFVIDKFPISRPNLTFSTLTVSNMSPEDSSIYLCSGRVVGTEAFFGQGTRLTVV.